Below are 22 T cell receptor beta chains sequenced from a single sample in a study of T cells after yellow fever vaccination. TCRdb processed the 5' RACE reads anew with MiXCR; each CDR3 protein has one entry. The sample holds fewer than 350,000 distinct CDR3 sequences, approximately 3.8% seen once. Sequenced material: PBMCs, taken on the day of the yellow fever booster vaccination. These receptor sequences come from a man aged 18 to 29 who received the YFV17D yellow fever vaccine.

The chain uses TRBV11-1 and TRBJ2-3; D ambiguous. Per germline, CDR1 SGHAT and CDR2 FQDESV (reference sequence). There are 14 residues in the CDR3. Trimming took off 1 base at V and 2 bases at J, with 7 bases between the two ends. In DNA form, the CDR3 reads TGTGCCAGCAGCTTAGGATCCAACACAGATACGCAGTATTTT. It specifies CASSLGSNTDTQYF. Drawing the rest from reference TRBV11-1 and TRBJ2-3, the complete variable domain is EAEVAQSPRYKITEKSQAVAFWCDPISGHATLYWYRQILGQGPELLVQFQDESVVDDSQLPKDRFSAERLKGVDSTLKIQPAELGDSAMYLCASSLGSNTDTQYFGPGTRLTVL.

The DNA for the CDR3 is TGCAGTGCTAGAGATGTGGGGGGCGGACCGGAGCTGTTTTTT. Its translation: CSARDVGGGPELFF. The rearrangement links TRBV20-1 to TRBJ2-2; D may match TRBD1 or TRBD2 (6 bases each). The CDR3 has 14 amino acids. CDR1 DFQATT and CDR2 SNEGSKA come from the germline V gene (reference sequence). The ends were cut back, 0 bases at V and 10 bases at J, with 15 bases in the middle.

This clonotype was found many times. The chain combines TRBV7-6 with TRBJ2-1; D might be TRBD2 (5 bases). CDR3 length: 13 residues. The germline V gene has CDR1 SGHVS and CDR2 FNYEAQ. V was clipped by 2 bases and J by 7 bases, with 9 bases between them. The CDR3 DNA sequence: TGTGCCAGCAGCTTAATAGGCGGGAATGAGCAGTTCTTC. This sequence encodes CASSLIGGNEQFF.

The sample holds many counts of this clonotype. The chain carries TRBV20-1 and TRBJ2-3, with D uncertain. CDR3 length: 11 amino acids. Trimming removed 1 base at V and 1 base at J, with 0 bases between. Germline V gene sequence: CDR1 DFQATT, CDR2 SNEGSKA (reference sequence). The CDR3 spells CSARGTDTQYF. CDR3 DNA: TGCAGTGCTAGAGGCACAGATACGCAGTATTTT.

This clonotype was observed a few times. The CDR3 region is CSARDPGINYGYTF. CDR3 nucleotide sequence: TGCAGTGCTAGAGATCCGGGAATTAACTATGGCTACACCTTC. The V and J genes are TRBV20-1 and TRBJ1-2; D gene uncertain. V was clipped by 0 bases and J by 1 base, with 9 bases between them. Germline CDR1 is DFQATT and CDR2 is SNEGSKA (reference sequence). This CDR3 has 14 residues.

This clonotype was seen repeatedly, ten times or more. J is TRBJ2-7 and V is TRBV12-3 or TRBV12-4; a possible D gene is TRBD2 (6 bases). Trimming shortened V by 6 bases and J by 3 bases, and 9 bases separated the two germline ends. The CDR3 has 12 residues. In nucleotides, the CDR3 is TGTGCCAGCAGAGCCGGGAGCTACGAGCAGTACTTC. It encodes CASRAGSYEQYF.

In this sample, this clonotype turned up many times. V is TRBV20-1 and J is TRBJ1-4; D is perhaps TRBD1 (5 bases). This CDR3 spans 14 amino acids. Germline V lookup: CDR1 DFQATT, CDR2 SNEGSKA (reference sequence). The V end was cut by 2 bases, the J end by 8 bases, with 15 bases between. This CDR3 is CSARRGQGSEKLFF. In nucleotides, the CDR3 is TGCAGTGCTAGAAGGGGTCAGGGTAGCGAAAAACTGTTTTTT.

The table lists this clonotype with many counts. This chain joins TRBV5-1 and TRBJ1-6, with 9 bases identical to TRBD1. Per germline, CDR1 SGHRS and CDR2 YFSETQ. The CDR3 is 15 residues long. Trimming removed 1 base from V and 7 bases from J; junction bases left unmatched: 3. The CDR3: CASSLTGQGNSPLHF. DNA for the CDR3: TGCGCCAGCAGCTTGACGGGACAGGGAAATTCACCCCTCCACTTT.

This clonotype was seen repeatedly, ten times or more. V is TRBV7-9 and J is TRBJ2-6; D call uncertain. This CDR3 spans 15 amino acids. The V and J ends lost 5 bases and 0 bases respectively, with 8 bases between them. The germline CDR1 and CDR2 sequences are SEHNR and FQNEAQ (reference sequence). The CDR3 nucleotides are TGTGCCAGCAGCCGCAGGAGCTCTGGGGCCAACGTCCTGACTTTC. Amino acids: CASSRRSSGANVLTF. Combining the CDR3 with reference TRBV7-9 and TRBJ2-6 gives the whole variable domain DTGVSQNPRHKITKRGQNVTFRCDPISEHNRLYWYRQTLGQGPEFLTYFQNEAQLEKSRLLSDRFSAERPKGSFSTLEIQRTEQGDSAMYLCASSRRSSGANVLTFGAGSRLTVL.

In this sample, this clonotype turned up a few times. The V gene is TRBV5-4, the J gene TRBJ2-3; D may be TRBD2 (5 bases). Trimming cost V 4 bases and J 2 bases, with 20 bases left between them. The germline CDR1 and CDR2 sequences are SGHNT and YYREEE (reference sequence). The length of the CDR3 is 17 residues. The CDR3 DNA reads TGTGCCAGCAGCGTGCATTTTTTTAGGAGGCTCACAGATACGCAGTATTTT. It specifies CASSVHFFRRLTDTQYF.

This clonotype was seen at least ten times. The rearrangement links TRBV30 to TRBJ2-5, with 9 nucleotides matching TRBD2. CDR3 length: 13 residues. J gave up 5 bases and V 6 bases, and 7 bases lay outside the gene matches. Germline values: CDR1 GTSNPN, CDR2 SVGIG (reference sequence). The CDR3 protein is CACRSSGAETQYF. CDR3 DNA sequence: TGTGCCTGCCGATCTAGCGGGGCGGAGACCCAGTACTTC. The whole variable domain, remainder taken from reference TRBV30 and TRBJ2-5, is SQTIHQWPATLVQPVGSPLSLECTVEGTSNPNLYWYRQAAGRGLQLLFYSVGIGQISSEVPQNLSASRPQDRQFILSSKKLLLSDSGFYLCACRSSGAETQYFGPGTRLLVL.

J is TRBJ2-2 and V is TRBV7-3; 11 nucleotides match TRBD2. V shed 5 bases and J 5 bases; nucleotides not matched to a gene: 13. Germline lookup yields CDR1 SGHTA and CDR2 FQGTGA. This CDR3 region has 18 residues. The CDR3 here is CASSQTPGLAVLTGELFF. In nucleotides, the CDR3 is TGTGCCAGCAGCCAAACTCCGGGACTAGCGGTTTTAACCGGGGAGCTGTTTTTT.

The gene calls are TRBV2 and TRBJ1-2; a possible D gene is TRBD1 (6 bases). The CDR3 is 13 residues long. Germline V gene sequence: CDR1 SNHLY, CDR2 FYNNEI. Trimming cost V 4 bases and J 0 bases, with 6 bases left between them. This CDR3 reads CASSGTANYGYTF. The CDR3 DNA reads TGTGCCAGCAGTGGGACAGCTAACTATGGCTACACCTTC. Full variable domain (outside the CDR3, taken from reference TRBV2 and TRBJ1-2): EPEVTQTPSHQVTQMGQEVILRCVPISNHLYFYWYRQILGQKVEFLVSFYNNEISEKSEIFDDQFSVERPDGSNFTLKIRSTKLEDSAMYFCASSGTANYGYTFGSGTRLTVV.

This clonotype was seen ten or more times. This chain uses TRBV20-1 with TRBJ2-3; 11 nucleotides align to TRBD2. This CDR3 has 15 residues. The germline V gene has CDR1 DFQATT and CDR2 SNEGSKA (reference sequence). V lost 1 base to trimming and J lost 5 bases; unmatched junction nucleotides: 5. CDR3 sequence reads: CSARVAGGIGDTQYF. The CDR3 DNA follows: TGCAGTGCTAGAGTAGCGGGGGGGATCGGAGATACGCAGTATTTT.

The chain carries TRBV11-2 and TRBJ2-7; D ambiguous. Trimming took 3 bases from V and 1 from J, leaving 7 bases between them. The V gene's germline CDR1 is SGHAT and CDR2 FQNNGV. The CDR3 has 13 residues. The CDR3 is CASSFYRSYEQYV. The CDR3 DNA sequence: TGTGCCAGCAGCTTCTACAGATCCTACGAGCAGTACGTC.

The chain couples TRBV7-2 to TRBJ2-7, with D possibly being TRBD1 or TRBD2 (9 bases each). Trimming pared 4 bases from V and 3 bases from J, leaving 25 bases between. The CDR3 contains 18 residues. Germline values: CDR1 SGHTA, CDR2 FQGNSA. The CDR3 loop reads CASSSLAGQGSWVYEQYF. CDR3 DNA sequence: TGTGCCAGCAGCTCCCTAGCGGGACAGGGCTCTTGGGTCTACGAGCAGTACTTC.

Here the CDR3 reads CSARAGGYNEQFF. In DNA form, the CDR3 reads TGCAGTGCTAGGGCGGGGGGGTACAATGAGCAGTTCTTC. The chain employs TRBV20-1 and TRBJ2-1, with 9 bases fitting TRBD2. The CDR3 has 13 amino acids. CDR1 and CDR2 from the germline V gene are DFQATT and SNEGSKA (reference sequence). Unmatched junction bases numbered 1, after V lost 3 bases and J lost 4 bases.

This clonotype was seen repeatedly, ten times or more. The chain uses TRBV30 and TRBJ2-7, with 10 bases aligning to TRBD1. The germline gives CDR1 GTSNPN, CDR2 SVGIG (reference sequence). The CDR3 covers 12 residues. The V and J ends lost 2 bases and 6 bases, in that order; junction bases with no gene match: 1. DNA for the CDR3: TGTGCCTGGAGTAGGACAGGGGGCGAGCAGTACTTC. Translation: CAWSRTGGEQYF.

In this sample, this clonotype turned up many times. The chain employs TRBV12-3 or TRBV12-4 and TRBJ2-3, with D tentatively TRBD2 (6 bases). The CDR3 contains 18 residues. The ends were cut back, 6 bases at V and 4 bases at J, with 26 bases in the middle. In DNA, the CDR3 is TGTGCCAGCAGACTAGGCGGGGCTGCACCCGCCCGGGCAGATACGCAGTATTTT. This codes for CASRLGGAAPARADTQYF.

In this sample, this clonotype turned up many times. This chain connects TRBV4-3 to TRBJ2-7; 8 bases agree with TRBD2. V lost 0 bases to trimming and J lost 3 bases; unmatched junction nucleotides: 4. CDR3 length: 15 residues. Germline CDR1 and CDR2: LGHNA and YSLEER. This chain's CDR3 is CASSQERGGFYEQYV. CDR3 sequence (DNA): TGCGCCAGCAGCCAAGAACGGGGGGGATTCTACGAGCAGTACGTC.

This clonotype was detected only once. This chain uses TRBV6-2 or TRBV6-3 with TRBJ2-7; D unclear. CDR1 and CDR2 from the germline V gene are MNHEY and SVGEGT. Between the trimmed V and J ends, which lost 4 bases and 2 bases, there was a span of 6 bases. The length of the CDR3 is 12 residues. In DNA form, the CDR3 reads TGTGCCAGCAGTTTGACACCCTACGAGCAGTACGTC. Its protein product is CASSLTPYEQYV.

There are many counts of this clonotype. The chain has TRBV7-2 and TRBJ2-3, with 10 bases fitting TRBD1. The CDR3 sequence is 15 residues long. The V segment lost 4 bases and the J segment 5 bases; nucleotides outside the gene matches: 6. Germline lookup yields CDR1 SGHTA and CDR2 FQGNSA. The chain's CDR3 is CASSYGTGAGDTQYF. In DNA form, the CDR3 reads TGTGCCAGCAGCTACGGGACAGGGGCCGGAGATACGCAGTATTTT. Full variable domain (outside the CDR3, taken from reference TRBV7-2 and TRBJ2-3): GAGVSQSPSNKVTEKGKDVELRCDPISGHTALYWYRQSLGQGLEFLIYFQGNSAPDKSGLPSDRFSAERTGGSVSTLTIQRTQQEDSAVYLCASSYGTGAGDTQYFGPGTRLTVL.